The T cell receptor (beta chain) described here comes from a study of T cell responses to AZD1222 COVID-19 vaccine. Using immunoSEQ multiplex PCR, the repertoire was profiled, and TCRdb retains in-frame clones only, with some absent. The sample yields more than 100,000 clones, roughly 85% seen once. This CDR3 comprises 14 residues. V lost 3 bases to trimming and J lost 3 bases, with 8 bases between them. Germline values: CDR1 KGHDR, CDR2 SFDVKD. The receptor's source is an adult in good health. This chain uses TRBV24-1 with TRBJ1-5; D ambiguous. Sequences were derived from peripheral blood, sampled on day 0 of AZD1222 vaccination. The CDR3 is CATSDTGNNQPQHF. The CDR3 nucleotides read TGTGCCACCAGTGATACGGGGAACAATCAGCCCCAGCATTTT.